This T cell receptor beta chain was retrieved from a study of T cell clonality in common variable immunodeficiency. Study outcomes and limitations: Shared TCRbeta clones were fewer between CVID subjects than controls. Common variable immunodeficiency TCR beta sequences reportedly had fewer deletions and N-nucleotide insertions.

Trimming cost V 3 bases and J 6 bases, with 14 bases left between them. The germline gives CDR1 LNHDA, CDR2 SQIVND (reference sequence). The CDR3 has 15 residues. Of note for this clone: The antigen is not known. Read sequence stops 3 residues before the CDR3 end, and the germline J gene provides the missing end.

The method was immunoSEQ multiplex PCR; TCRdb's version includes in-frame clones alone and lacks a portion of them. Observed in the sample are 9,400 or so clones, none of them singletons. The rearrangement links TRBV19 to TRBJ2-2; D is unclear. The receptor comes from a human donor with common variable immunodeficiency. Sequencing was performed on peripheral blood mononuclear cells. CDR3 in amino acids: CASSMLVVRPGELFF. The covered CDR3 bases are TGTGCCAGTAGTATGCTAGTAGTGCGGCCCGGGGAG.